The next 5 T cell receptor beta chains were all read from a single sample in a study of blood T cell repertoires in COVID-19 (dated by TCRdb to the early 2020s). Library prep was done by the immunoSEQ multiplex PCR assay. Sourced from immuneACCESS, this table was stored by TCRdb with only in-frame sequences that have V and J called. A share of the clones is absent; for the studies checked, an unresolved V gene accounts for under half, and the remainder has no known explanation. Within this sample are about 53,000 clones, with about 82% of them counted one time only. The biggest ten clones account for over 9.5% of the sample. The sample was peripheral blood. The receptors stem from a man in his sixties or seventies with active COVID-19.

A few counts support this clone. V and J are TRBV27 and TRBJ2-7; weak D call: TRBD1 (8 bases). The ends were cut back, 3 bases at V and 4 bases at J, with 16 bases in the middle. The CDR3 runs 15 residues. The germline CDR1 and CDR2 sequences are MNHEY and SMNVEV (reference sequence). CDR3 sequence reads: CASSFTGGVDYEQYF. In DNA, the CDR3 is TGTGCCAGCAGTTTTACAGGGGGGGTGGATTACGAGCAGTACTTC.

The sample holds one count of this clone. This sequence joins TRBV7-2 and TRBJ1-2, with unresolved D. Germline CDR1 is SGHTA and CDR2 is FQGNSA. V dropped 3 bases and J dropped 4 bases, with 6 bases sitting between them. The CDR3 is 12 residues long. The CDR3 is CASSFEGYGYTF. The CDR3 DNA follows: TGTGCCAGCAGCTTCGAGGGCTATGGCTACACCTTC. The whole variable domain, remainder taken from reference TRBV7-2 and TRBJ1-2, is GAGVSQSPSNKVTEKGKDVELRCDPISGHTALYWYRQSLGQGLEFLIYFQGNSAPDKSGLPSDRFSAERTGGSVSTLTIQRTQQEDSAVYLCASSFEGYGYTFGSGTRLTVV.

The table lists this clone with a count of one. The gene calls are TRBV11-2 and TRBJ2-5; no reliable D call. The CDR3 has 14 residues. The V end lost 2 bases, the J end lost 2 bases, and 9 bases lay between the germline ends. Germline loops: CDR1 SGHAT, CDR2 FQNNGV. CDR3 coding DNA: TGTGCCAGCAGCTTACCCAGGCGACAAGAGACCCAGTACTTC. Translation gives CASSLPRRQETQYF.

V is TRBV25-1 and J is TRBJ2-7; maybe TRBD1 (5 bases). The V end lost 4 bases, the J end lost 2 bases, and 12 bases lay between the germline ends. The CDR3 is made up of 14 amino acids. The germline CDR1 and CDR2 sequences are MGHDK and SYGVNS. CDR3 region: CASSGGSGPYEQYF. The DNA for the CDR3 is TGTGCCAGCAGTGGCGGATCAGGGCCCTACGAGCAGTACTTC.

The gene calls are TRBV7-9 and TRBJ2-3, with a weak D call TRBD2 (5 bases). V lost 5 bases, J lost 4 bases, and 7 bases lay in between. This CDR3 has 12 amino acids. Germline-derived CDR1 and CDR2 are SEHNR and FQNEAQ (reference sequence). The CDR3 protein is CASSPRADTQYF. DNA for the CDR3: TGTGCCAGCAGCCCGCGGGCAGATACGCAGTATTTT.